These T cell receptor beta chains were read from a single sample in a study of vaccination effects on CD4 cells after COVID-19. Profiled with immunoSEQ multiplex PCR; TCRdb holds only in-frame clones, not every one. Of tens of thousands of clones listed, approximately 64% are singletons. No antigen has been assigned to these receptors. The source was CD4+ T cells from PBMCs cultured with HCoV-OC43 spike peptides, collected before COVID-19 vaccination. All receptors derive from a human donor who received a COVID-19 vaccine. Each CDR3 is given with its conserved first and last residue. The D gene is left open where the match is weak. Some rows mark clone size as missing; the rest say once, few, many or name a class of expanded clone.

DNA: TGCAGCGGCATTCCTTTTACTAGCACAGATACGCAGTATTTT
CDR3: CSGIPFTSTDTQYF
D: NA
size: NA
V: TRBV29-1
J: TRBJ2-3

DNA: TGTGCCAGCAGCCCCGAATACACTGAAGCTTTCTTT
CDR3: CASSPEYTEAFF
D: NA
size: few
V: TRBV12-3/TRBV12-4
J: TRBJ1-1

DNA: TGTGCCAGCAGTTACTCCGGCATGGCTAATGAAAAACTGTTTTTT
CDR3: CASSYSGMANEKLFF
D: NA
size: NA
V: TRBV6-5
J: TRBJ1-4

DNA: TGTGCCAGCAGCCAAGAGGGGACTTGGGGGAGAGCCTACAATGAGCAGTTCTTC
CDR3: CASSQEGTWGRAYNEQFF
D: NA
size: NA
V: TRBV3-1/TRBV3-2
J: TRBJ2-1

DNA: TGTGCCAGCAGCCAAGGATCGGGAGGAAACACCATATATTTT
CDR3: CASSQGSGGNTIYF
D: NA
size: NA
V: TRBV3-1/TRBV3-2
J: TRBJ1-3

DNA: TGTGCCACCGCAACCTGGGCAGAAGAGACCCAGTACTTC
CDR3: CATATWAEETQYF
D: NA
size: NA
V: TRBV24-1
J: TRBJ2-5

DNA: TGCGCCAGCAAGGGGACTTTGGCCACCTACGAGCAGTACTTC
CDR3: CASKGTLATYEQYF
D: NA
size: NA
V: TRBV5-1
J: TRBJ2-7

DNA: TGCGCCAGCAGCTTGAGGACAGGGAAAGATGAGCAGTTCTTC
CDR3: CASSLRTGKDEQFF
D: TRBD1
size: NA
V: TRBV5-1
J: TRBJ2-1

DNA: TGTGCCAGCAGTGAGAGGGACAGTAAAGAGACCCAGTACTTC
CDR3: CASSERDSKETQYF
D: TRBD1
size: once
V: TRBV25-1
J: TRBJ2-5

DNA: TGCGCCAGCAGCCAAGACGGGACTAGCGGGGGGGCCGGAGAGACCCAGTACTTC
CDR3: CASSQDGTSGGAGETQYF
D: TRBD2
size: NA
V: TRBV5-1
J: TRBJ2-5

DNA: TGCGCCAGCAGCGAGGACTCTGGGGCCAACGTCCTGACTTTC
CDR3: CASSEDSGANVLTF
D: NA
size: NA
V: TRBV5-1
J: TRBJ2-6

DNA: TGCGCCAGCACAGGCGCAGGGGGCGGCTACGAGCAGTACTTC
CDR3: CASTGAGGGYEQYF
D: TRBD1
size: once
V: TRBV10-2
J: TRBJ2-7

DNA: TGTGCCAGCAGTTATGTACTCGGAGGAGTAGCGACAAGTGAAAAACTGTTTTTT
CDR3: CASSYVLGGVATSEKLFF
D: NA
size: once
V: TRBV6-2/TRBV6-3
J: TRBJ1-4

DNA: TGTGCCTGGAGTGTACTGCGGGGGCGGAGGGCCAATGAAGCTTTCTTT
CDR3: CAWSVLRGRRANEAFF
D: NA
size: NA
V: TRBV30
J: TRBJ1-1

DNA: TGTGCAAGTCGCTTAGTGAGCCGGGCGGCTTCCACAGATACGCAGTATTTT
CDR3: CASRLVSRAASTDTQYF
D: NA
size: NA
V: TRBV12-2
J: TRBJ2-3

DNA: TGTGCCAGTAGCACACAGGGCTCCTATAATTCACCCCTCCACTTT
CDR3: CASSTQGSYNSPLHF
D: NA
size: once
V: TRBV19
J: TRBJ1-6

DNA: TGTGCCAGCAGCTGGGAATGGGCCTACGAGCAGTACTTC
CDR3: CASSWEWAYEQYF
D: NA
size: NA
V: TRBV5-4
J: TRBJ2-7

DNA: TGTGCCTGGACTGATGACAGGGCGCCTGGAAACACCATATATTTT
CDR3: CAWTDDRAPGNTIYF
D: TRBD1
size: NA
V: TRBV30
J: TRBJ1-3

DNA: TGTGCCAGCAGCTTATCGTCCCAATACAATGAGCAGTTCTTC
CDR3: CASSLSSQYNEQFF
D: NA
size: NA
V: TRBV11-3
J: TRBJ2-1

DNA: TGTGCCAGCTCACCAATGGGGGGGCGCGGCTACACCTTC
CDR3: CASSPMGGRGYTF
D: NA
size: NA
V: TRBV18
J: TRBJ1-2

DNA: TGTGCCAGCAGTTCAGGGGGCGCGTATCAGCCCCAGCATTTT
CDR3: CASSSGGAYQPQHF
D: TRBD1
size: NA
V: TRBV6-2/TRBV6-3
J: TRBJ1-5

DNA: TGTGCCAGCAGTGGGGGACGGGGCTATGGCTACACCTTC
CDR3: CASSGGRGYGYTF
D: NA
size: NA
V: TRBV6-6
J: TRBJ1-2

DNA: TGTGCCTGGAGTACGCATACAGGTGGGGATTCACCCCTCCACTTT
CDR3: CAWSTHTGGDSPLHF
D: NA
size: once
V: TRBV30
J: TRBJ1-6

DNA: TGTGCCAGCAGCCTTCTAGCGGGAGGAGGTGAGCAGTACTTC
CDR3: CASSLLAGGGEQYF
D: TRBD2
size: NA
V: TRBV27
J: TRBJ2-7

DNA: TGTGCCAGCAGTTCCCAGGGGACAGGGCCCTCCTACGAGCAGTACTTC
CDR3: CASSSQGTGPSYEQYF
D: TRBD1
size: NA
V: TRBV28
J: TRBJ2-7

DNA: TGTGCCAGCAGTATAAACTTCGGACAGGGATATTCACCCCTCCACTTT
CDR3: CASSINFGQGYSPLHF
D: TRBD1
size: NA
V: TRBV27
J: TRBJ1-6